This T cell receptor beta chain appears in the sequencing data of a study of T cells expressing NK-cell markers. Findings and limits, study-wide: The CD3+CD56-NKG2C+ fraction of several donors was also led by these clonotypes. Roughly 1.0-7.0% of CD8+ T cells in about 6 donors belonged to dominant NKG2C+ clonotypes.

Of note for this clonotype: Its antigen is not identified.

Germline CDR1 reads LGHNA; CDR2 reads YNFKEQ. The CDR3 has 17 amino acids. Production of TCR beta cDNA relied on 5'RACE template switching with UMIs. TCRdb reprocessed the 5' RACE reads, keeping one entry per CDR3 protein, no DNA. In all, the sample yields 400,000 to 550,000 distinct CDR3 sequences. The sequenced sample consisted of blood T cells: a sorted CD56 or NKG2C T cell subset, CD4+ or CD8+ T cells, or bulk PBMC T cells (not recorded which). This chain joins TRBV4-2 and TRBJ1-4; TCRdb's assignment of TRBD1 cannot be checked, as there is no DNA. The receptor was isolated from a woman between 18 and 70 years old in good health. The CDR3 loop is CASSQVQTGGAGEKLFF.